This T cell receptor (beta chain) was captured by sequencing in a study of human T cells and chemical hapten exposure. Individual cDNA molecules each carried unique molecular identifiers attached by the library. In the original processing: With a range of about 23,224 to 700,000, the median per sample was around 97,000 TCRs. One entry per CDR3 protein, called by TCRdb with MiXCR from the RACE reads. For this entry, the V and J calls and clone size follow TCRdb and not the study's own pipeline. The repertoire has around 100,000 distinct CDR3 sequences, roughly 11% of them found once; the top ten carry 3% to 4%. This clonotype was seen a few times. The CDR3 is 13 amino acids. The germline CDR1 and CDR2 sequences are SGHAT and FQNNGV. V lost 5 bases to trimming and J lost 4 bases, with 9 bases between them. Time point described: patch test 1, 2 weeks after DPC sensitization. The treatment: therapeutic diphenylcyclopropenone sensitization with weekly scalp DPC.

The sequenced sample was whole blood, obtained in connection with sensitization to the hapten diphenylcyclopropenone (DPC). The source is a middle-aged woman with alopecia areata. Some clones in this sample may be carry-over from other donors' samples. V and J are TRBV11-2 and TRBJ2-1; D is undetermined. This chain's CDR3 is CASSVSIYNEQFF. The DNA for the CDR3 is TGTGCCAGCAGCGTCTCCATATACAATGAGCAGTTCTTC. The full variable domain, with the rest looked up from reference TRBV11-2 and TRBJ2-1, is EAGVAQSPRYKIIEKRQSVAFWCNPISGHATLYWYQQILGQGPKLLIQFQNNGVVDDSQLPKDRFSAERLKGVDSTLKIQPAKLEDSAVYLCASSVSIYNEQFFGPGTRLTVL.